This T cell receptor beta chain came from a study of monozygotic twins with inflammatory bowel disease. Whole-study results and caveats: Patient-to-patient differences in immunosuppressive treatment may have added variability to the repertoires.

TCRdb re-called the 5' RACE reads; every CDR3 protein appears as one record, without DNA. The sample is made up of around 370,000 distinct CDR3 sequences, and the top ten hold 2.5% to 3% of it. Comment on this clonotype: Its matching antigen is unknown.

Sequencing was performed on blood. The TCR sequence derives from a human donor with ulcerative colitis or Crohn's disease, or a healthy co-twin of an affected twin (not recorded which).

The CDR3 protein is CASSLMSVAYNEQFF. The chain employs TRBV27 and TRBJ2-1; the D call of TRBD2 rests on TCRdb alone, since no DNA is present to check it. The germline gives CDR1 MNHEY, CDR2 SMNVEV (reference sequence). The CDR3 contains 15 residues.